The source of this TCR beta chain is a study of OX40 agonist ivuxolimab in advanced cancers. On the study more broadly: Three patients responded partially, comprising one with hepatocellular carcinoma and two with cutaneous melanoma.

This clone showed up just once. Its antigen is as yet unknown. The repertoire was sequenced with immunoSEQ multiplex PCR; TCRdb's copy has only in-frame clones and lacks some. The repertoire has some 60,000 clones, almost 95% of them found once; the top ten carry roughly 19%. Study-wide results and caveats: CD4+ T cells averaged fewer expanded clones than CD8+ T cells. Clones of CD4+ and CD8+ blood T cells grew by week 6 at doses of 0.1 to 3.0 mg/kg. Low clonal expansion, among the lowest seen, marked partial responders at 0.1-3.0 mg/kg.

Between the trimmed V and J ends, which lost 4 bases and 3 bases, there was a span of 7 bases. The CDR3 has 12 residues. CDR1 MDHEN and CDR2 SYDVKM come from the germline V gene. The chain uses TRBV28 and TRBJ2-7; D ambiguous. This receptor was obtained from an adult with an advanced solid tumor such as melanoma, head and neck, liver or kidney cancer. The input for sequencing was CD4+ or CD8+ T cells sorted from blood, taken in a trial of the OX40 agonist ivuxolimab. As DNA, the CDR3 is TGTGCCAGCAGTTCTGGCTTCTACGAGCAGTACTTC. Protein product: CASSSGFYEQYF. The entire variable domain, with the rest obtained from reference TRBV28 and TRBJ2-7, is as follows: DVKVTQSSRYLVKRTGEKVFLECVQDMDHENMFWYRQDPGLGLRLIYFSYDVKMKEKGDIPEGYSVSREKKERFSLILESASTNQTSMYLCASSSGFYEQYFGPGTRLTVT.